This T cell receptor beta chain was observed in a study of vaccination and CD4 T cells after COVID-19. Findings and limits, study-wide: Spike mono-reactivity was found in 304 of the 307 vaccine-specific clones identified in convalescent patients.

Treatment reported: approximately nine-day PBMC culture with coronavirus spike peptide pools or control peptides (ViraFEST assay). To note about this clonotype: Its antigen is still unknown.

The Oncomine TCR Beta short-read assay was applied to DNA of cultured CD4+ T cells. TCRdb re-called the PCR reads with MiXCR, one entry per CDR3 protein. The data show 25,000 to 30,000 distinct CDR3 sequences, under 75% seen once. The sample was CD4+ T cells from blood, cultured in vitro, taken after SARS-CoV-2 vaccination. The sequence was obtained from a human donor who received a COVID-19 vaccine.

CDR3 residues: CSARRDTGTRPTDTQYF. In DNA form, the CDR3 reads TGCAGTGCTAGAAGGGATACCGGGACTAGACCCACAGATACGCAGTATTTT. This chain links TRBV20-1 with TRBJ2-3; 8 bases match TRBD2. Germline V CDR1 and CDR2: DFQATT, SNEGSKA (reference sequence). The CDR3 extends over 17 amino acids. V dropped 2 bases and J dropped 2; count of bases not matched to a gene: 12.